The clone carrying this T cell receptor beta chain was picked up a small number of times. Antigen: not known. The entry originates in a study of chemoradiotherapy in HPV16-positive cancers. Regarding the study as a whole: Better recurrence-free survival went with HPV-responsive T-cell expansion in HPV16-positive patients.

V dropped 0 bases and J dropped 0 bases, with 11 bases sitting between them. CDR1 is SGDLS, CDR2 YYNGEE, per germline. The CDR3 totals 16 residues. TCRdb's table, derived via immunoSEQ multiplex PCR, lists solely in-frame clones and lacks some. The repertoire holds 12,000 to 15,000 clones, with less than 70% as singletons. Over chemoradiotherapy, repertoires were sampled more than once. V is TRBV9 and J is TRBJ2-3; D is possibly TRBD2 (6 bases). The sequence came from a human donor with HPV-associated anogenital cancer. This specimen was collected from a patient who underwent chemoradiotherapy. The CDR3 region is CASSVGAGTSTDTQYF. Here the CDR3 DNA reads TGTGCCAGCAGCGTAGGGGCGGGAACTAGCACAGATACGCAGTATTTT.